This T cell receptor (beta chain) was obtained from a study of CD8+CD57+ T cells in acquired aplastic anemia. Study in general: Sorted CD4+ and CD8+ cells yielded DNA averaging around 3.2 ug.

Sequencing was done on patients that had shown CD8+CD57+ cell expansion by flow cytometry. The patients all had a severe acquired aplastic anemia diagnosis. Both TCR beta VDJ combination and CDR3 sequence profiling were carried out. Genomic DNA was the template for this profiling. From the reads, TCRdb called clonotypes with MiXCR, one entry per CDR3 protein. The table records just over 450,000 distinct CDR3 sequences, 25% to 40% of them present only once. There are many counts of this clonotype. Trimming removed 6 bases from V and 5 bases from J, with 9 bases in between. The CDR3 has 12 residues. V gene TRBV12-3 or TRBV12-4 combines with J gene TRBJ2-3, with D hard to call. The TCR was taken from a human donor with aplastic anemia. What was sequenced was sorted CD4+, CD8+, or CD8+CD57+ T cells (not recorded which) from PBMCs. The CDR3 DNA sequence: TGTGCCAGCAGCCCTATGGGAGATACGCAGTATTTT. It translates to CASSPMGDTQYF.